Sequencing of this TCR beta chain was carried out in a study of Ad26.COV2.S vaccination and SARS-CoV-2 variants. Treatment in this sample: some 20 received Ad26.COV2.S at low or high dose, single or two shots; five or six received placebo; per-sample allocation not given. Sampling occurred on day 63 after the first vaccine or placebo injection. An 18-55-year-old adult in Boston served as donor. The study, taken as a whole, reports: It is possible that the TCR breadth and depth analyses underestimated the total T cell responses.

This CDR3 is 11 amino acids long. V gave up 3 bases and J gave up 13 bases; unmatched junction bases: 3. CDR1 and CDR2 (germline): LNHDA, SQIVND (reference sequence). TCRdb's copy holds only in-frame clones and misses some; the assay was immunoSEQ multiplex PCR. The data hold about 250,000 clones, with around 87% observed a single time. As to this clone: Its antigen is as yet unknown.

This chain uses TRBV19 with TRBJ2-1; 7 bases align to TRBD1. The sequence was collected from a person between 18 and 59 years old who received the Ad26.COV2.S COVID-19 vaccine or a placebo. The source was peripheral blood, collected in a trial of Ad26.COV2.S vaccine versus placebo. CDR3 region: CASSIDRAQFF. In nucleotides, the CDR3 is TGTGCCAGTAGTATCGACAGGGCACAGTTCTTC.